This T cell receptor beta chain was sequenced during a study of glioma-infiltrating T cells after dendritic cell vaccination. Study details: Patients received autologous tumor lysate-pulsed dendritic cell vaccination between about 2002 and 2013.

Time point indicated: after dendritic cell vaccination, including at tumor progression/relapse. Amplification used 60 V beta primers and 13 J beta primers. This table comes from immunoSEQ multiplex PCR, and its TCRdb copy is limited to in-frame clones, with some not included. The sample consists of some 10,000 clones, 70% to 85% of them appearing once. The germline gives CDR1 GTSNPN, CDR2 SVGIG (reference sequence). Trimming removed 7 bases from V and 10 bases from J, with 19 bases in between. CDR3 length: 12 residues. The chain employs TRBV30 and TRBJ1-1; D is perhaps TRBD1 (5 bases). This sequence originates from a human donor with glioblastoma. Sequenced material: blood, taken after dendritic cell vaccination. CDR3 loop: CALTGGYPPAFF. In DNA form, the CDR3 reads TGTGCCTTAACGGGGGGATACCCCCCAGCTTTCTTT.